These 15 T cell receptor beta chains were all obtained from the same sample, sequenced in a study of cytomegalovirus exposure and HLA in healthy donors. Primers: 60 Vbeta forward and 13 Jbeta reverse. Here immunoSEQ multiplex PCR was the method, and the copy in TCRdb shows in-frame clones only, minus some. In the table there are 150,000 to 200,000 clones, 70% to 75% of which are singletons. Input material: PBMCs. These receptors came from a man aged 18 to 30 in good health and CMV-seropositive.

This clone was picked up a small number of times. The chain has TRBV7-8 and TRBJ1-5; D unresolved. Germline CDR1 and CDR2: SGHVS and FQNEAQ. The CDR3 totals 14 residues. Trimming shortened V by 1 base and J by 5 bases, and 9 bases separated the two germline ends. The CDR3 nucleotides read TGTGCCAGCAGCTTAGTGGAGCCCCATCAGCCCCAGCATTTT. Amino acid sequence: CASSLVEPHQPQHF.

This clone was seen once. The chain joins TRBV5-4 to TRBJ1-2; tentatively, D is TRBD1 (5 bases). The CDR3 totals 14 residues. Germline V gene lookup returns CDR1 SGHNT and CDR2 YYREEE (reference sequence). V dropped 0 bases and J dropped 6 bases, with 12 bases sitting between them. The CDR3 loop is CASSLGAGDHGYTF. The CDR3 nucleotides read TGTGCCAGCAGCTTGGGTGCGGGGGACCATGGCTACACCTTC.

V usage is TRBV2 and J usage is TRBJ2-7; weak D call: TRBD2 (6 bases). This CDR3 has 13 residues. V lost 10 bases and J lost 1, with 14 bases in between. Germline V gene sequence: CDR1 SNHLY, CDR2 FYNNEI. CDR3 nucleotides: TGTGCCACCGGGAGAGTGGGATCCTACGAGCAGTACGTC. Encoded protein: CATGRVGSYEQYV.

The chain is built from TRBV11-3 and TRBJ2-2; D ambiguous. Germline CDR1 reads SGHNT; CDR2 reads YENEEA. The CDR3 runs to 14 residues. V dropped 4 bases and J dropped 0 bases, with 6 bases sitting between them. The CDR3 DNA reads as TGTGCCAGCAGCTGGCTAGCGAACACCGGGGAGCTGTTTTTT. Translating gives CASSWLANTGELFF.

V is TRBV15 and J is TRBJ2-2, with 14 bases matching TRBD2. This CDR3 has 16 amino acids. Germline V CDR1 and CDR2: LNHNV, YYDKDF (reference sequence). The V gene end was trimmed by 3 bases and the J gene end by 8 bases; junction bases not matched to a gene: 5. DNA of the CDR3: TGTGCCACCAGCAGGGGACTAGCGGGAGTAACGGGGGAGCTGTTTTTT. This sequence encodes CATSRGLAGVTGELFF.

V and J are TRBV2 and TRBJ1-1; no clear D. This CDR3 contains 12 residues. The germline V gene has CDR1 SNHLY and CDR2 FYNNEI. V was trimmed by 5 bases and J by 6 bases, leaving 10 bases between them. CDR3: CASSLGRSEAFF. The CDR3 region has the DNA TGTGCCAGCAGTTTAGGGAGGTCTGAAGCTTTCTTT.

The rearrangement uses TRBV7-9 and TRBJ2-1, with no clear D. V lost 1 base to trimming and J lost 5 bases, with 3 bases between them. This CDR3 comprises 12 residues. CDR1 is SEHNR and CDR2 is FQNEAQ in the germline V gene (reference sequence). The CDR3 protein is CASSLDNNEQFF. As DNA, the CDR3 is TGTGCCAGCAGCTTAGACAACAATGAGCAGTTCTTC.

V usage is TRBV7-8 and J usage is TRBJ1-1; 9 bases line up with TRBD1. This CDR3 region has 15 residues. CDR1 is SGHVS and CDR2 is FQNEAQ in the germline V gene. The ends lost 1 base at V and 1 base at J; junction bases unmatched: 1. CDR3 bases: TGTGCCAGCAGCTTAGGGGGACAGGGGAACACTGAAGCTTTCTTT. Protein sequence: CASSLGGQGNTEAFF.

The chain combines TRBV11-2 with TRBJ1-1, with 9 bases identical to TRBD1. This CDR3 spans 16 amino acids. J gave up 2 bases and V 5 bases, and 9 bases lay outside the gene matches. Per the germline V gene, CDR1 is SGHAT and CDR2 is FQNNGV. The CDR3 nucleotides read TGTGCCAGCAGCGCCCGACCGACAGGGGGTAACACTGAAGCTTTCTTT. Encoded protein: CASSARPTGGNTEAFF. Looking up the rest from reference TRBV11-2 and TRBJ1-1 gives the full variable domain: EAGVAQSPRYKIIEKRQSVAFWCNPISGHATLYWYQQILGQGPKLLIQFQNNGVVDDSQLPKDRFSAERLKGVDSTLKIQPAKLEDSAVYLCASSARPTGGNTEAFFGQGTRLTVV.

To note about this clone: Germline and junction disagree at one end, which may indicate a read error. The genes are TRBV4-1 and TRBJ1-1; D is possibly TRBD1 (6 bases). CDR1 is MGHRA and CDR2 is YSYEKL in the germline V gene. There are 15 residues in the CDR3. The CDR3 protein is CAGSQPTGQNTEAFF. DNA for the CDR3: TGCGCCGGCAGCCAACCCACGGGACAGAACACTGAAGCTTTCTTT.

The chain has TRBV29-1 and TRBJ1-1, with 10 nucleotides matching TRBD1. CDR1 and CDR2 (germline): SQVTM, ANQGSEA. With 7 bases clipped from V and 5 bases from J, the junction kept 25 bases outside the gene matches. CDR3 length: 19 amino acids. The CDR3 region is CSAPPTGGCRFGVGTEAFF. DNA of the CDR3: TGCAGCGCCCCACCGACAGGGGGCTGCCGGTTCGGTGTCGGTACTGAAGCTTTCTTT.

This clone was seen only a few times. The rearrangement links TRBV5-1 to TRBJ1-2; 9 bases match TRBD1. Germline trimming cut 4 bases from V and 5 bases from J; bases unmatched to any gene: 9. Looked up from germline, CDR1 is SGHRS and CDR2 is YFSETQ. The CDR3 totals 15 residues. CDR3 nucleotide sequence: TGCGCCAGCAGCGCGGGGACAGGGAGGTCATATGGCTACACCTTC. This translates into CASSAGTGRSYGYTF.

V and J are TRBV5-6 and TRBJ1-5, with TRBD1 matching over 7 bases. V shed 2 bases and J 10 bases; nucleotides not matched to a gene: 6. Germline assignment: CDR1 SGHDT and CDR2 YYEEEE. CDR3 length: 13 amino acids. The DNA of the CDR3 is TGTGCCAGCAGCTTTTTACAGGGGACCCCCCAGCATTTT. It specifies CASSFLQGTPQHF. The complete variable domain, with remaining parts taken from reference TRBV5-6 and TRBJ1-5, reads DAGVTQSPTHLIKTRGQQVTLRCSPKSGHDTVSWYQQALGQGPQFIFQYYEEEERQRGNFPDRFSGHQFPNYSSELNVNALLLGDSALYLCASSFLQGTPQHFGDGTRLSIL.

V and J are TRBV27 and TRBJ1-5, with TRBD1 matching 8 bases. CDR3 length: 15 amino acids. J lost 6 bases, V lost 7 bases, and 11 bases had no gene match. Germline CDR1 and CDR2: MNHEY and SMNVEV (reference sequence). The CDR3 DNA is TGTGCCAGCAAAAACAGGGCAGGGGGCGGTCAGCCCCAGCATTTT. This codes for CASKNRAGGGQPQHF.

This chain links TRBV6-1 with TRBJ2-7; D not certain. Trimming took 4 bases from V and 6 from J, leaving 13 bases between them. The germline V gene encodes CDR1 MNHNS and CDR2 SASEGT. CDR3 length equals 13 residues. The CDR3 spells CASSVVPLSEQYV. The CDR3 bases are TGTGCCAGCAGTGTGGTCCCCTTGAGCGAGCAGTACGTC.